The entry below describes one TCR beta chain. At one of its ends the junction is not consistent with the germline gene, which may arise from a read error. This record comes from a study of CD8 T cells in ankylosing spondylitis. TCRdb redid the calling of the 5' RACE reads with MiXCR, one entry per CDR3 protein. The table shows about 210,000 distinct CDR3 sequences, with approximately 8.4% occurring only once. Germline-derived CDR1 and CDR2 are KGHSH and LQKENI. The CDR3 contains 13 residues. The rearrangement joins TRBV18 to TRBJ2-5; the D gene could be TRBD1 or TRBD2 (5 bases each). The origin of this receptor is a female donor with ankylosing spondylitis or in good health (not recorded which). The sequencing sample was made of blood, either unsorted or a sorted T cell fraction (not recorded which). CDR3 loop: CASSLGTQGTQYF. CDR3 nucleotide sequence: TGTGCCAGCTCACTAGGGACCCAAGGGACCCAGTACTTC.